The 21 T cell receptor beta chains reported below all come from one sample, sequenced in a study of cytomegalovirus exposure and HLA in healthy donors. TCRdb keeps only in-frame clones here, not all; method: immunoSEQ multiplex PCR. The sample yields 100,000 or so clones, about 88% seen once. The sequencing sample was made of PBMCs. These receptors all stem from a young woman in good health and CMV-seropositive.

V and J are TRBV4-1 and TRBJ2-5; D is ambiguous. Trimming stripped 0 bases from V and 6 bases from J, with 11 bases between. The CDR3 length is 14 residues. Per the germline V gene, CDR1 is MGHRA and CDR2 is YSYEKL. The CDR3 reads CASSQDRVGKTQYF. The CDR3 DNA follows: TGCGCCAGCAGCCAAGATCGGGTTGGAAAGACCCAGTACTTC.

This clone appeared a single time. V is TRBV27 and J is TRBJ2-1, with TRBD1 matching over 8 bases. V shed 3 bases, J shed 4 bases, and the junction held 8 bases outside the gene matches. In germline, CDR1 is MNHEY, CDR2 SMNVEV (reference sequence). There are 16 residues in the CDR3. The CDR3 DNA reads TGTGCCAGCAGTTTCCCCGGGACAGGCCTATACAATGAGCAGTTCTTC. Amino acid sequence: CASSFPGTGLYNEQFF.

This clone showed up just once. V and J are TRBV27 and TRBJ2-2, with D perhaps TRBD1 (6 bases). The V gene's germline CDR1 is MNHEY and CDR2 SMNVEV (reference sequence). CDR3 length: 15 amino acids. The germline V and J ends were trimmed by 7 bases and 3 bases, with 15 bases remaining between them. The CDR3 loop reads CASTSPRGYTGELFF. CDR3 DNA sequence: TGTGCCAGCACTTCCCCCAGGGGTTACACCGGGGAGCTGTTTTTT.

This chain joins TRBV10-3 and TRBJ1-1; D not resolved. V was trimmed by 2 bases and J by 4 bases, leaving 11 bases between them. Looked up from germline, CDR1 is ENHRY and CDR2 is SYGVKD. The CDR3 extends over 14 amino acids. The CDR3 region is CAISEKPGSTEAFF. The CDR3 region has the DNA TGTGCCATCAGTGAGAAGCCCGGGTCCACTGAAGCTTTCTTT.

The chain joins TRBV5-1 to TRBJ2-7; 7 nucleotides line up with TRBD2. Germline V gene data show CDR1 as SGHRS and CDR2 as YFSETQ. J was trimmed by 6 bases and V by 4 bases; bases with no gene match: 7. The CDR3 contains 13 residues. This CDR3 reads CASSTREVPEQYF. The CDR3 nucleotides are TGCGCCAGCAGCACCCGGGAGGTTCCCGAGCAGTACTTC.

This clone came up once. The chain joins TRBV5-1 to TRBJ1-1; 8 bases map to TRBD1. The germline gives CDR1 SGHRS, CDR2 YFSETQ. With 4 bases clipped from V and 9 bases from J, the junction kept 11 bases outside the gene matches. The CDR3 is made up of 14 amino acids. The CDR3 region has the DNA TGCGCCAGCAGCATAGACAGGGGTTCCCCCAAAGCTTTCTTT. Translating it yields CASSIDRGSPKAFF.

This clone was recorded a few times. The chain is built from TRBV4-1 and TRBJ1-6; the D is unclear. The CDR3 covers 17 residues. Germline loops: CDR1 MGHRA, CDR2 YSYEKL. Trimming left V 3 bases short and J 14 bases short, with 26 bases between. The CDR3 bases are TGCGCCAGCAGCCAGCCCTCATCTGCCCCCAGCGTCTGGGCCCTCCACTTT. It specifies CASSQPSSAPSVWALHF.

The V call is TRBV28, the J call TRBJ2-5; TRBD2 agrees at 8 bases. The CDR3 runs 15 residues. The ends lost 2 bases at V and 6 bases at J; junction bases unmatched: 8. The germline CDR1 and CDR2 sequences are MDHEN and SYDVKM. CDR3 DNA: TGTGCCAGCAGTTTAATCCTAGCGGGTCTAAAGACCCAGTACTTC. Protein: CASSLILAGLKTQYF.

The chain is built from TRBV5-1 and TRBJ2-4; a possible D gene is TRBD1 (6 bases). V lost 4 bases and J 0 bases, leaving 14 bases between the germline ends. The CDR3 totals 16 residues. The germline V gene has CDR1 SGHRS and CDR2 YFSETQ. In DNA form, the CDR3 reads TGCGCCAGCAGCCGAGACAGGCCCCTAGCCAAAAACATTCAGTACTTC. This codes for CASSRDRPLAKNIQYF. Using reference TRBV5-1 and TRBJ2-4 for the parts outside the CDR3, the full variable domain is KAGVTQTPRYLIKTRGQQVTLSCSPISGHRSVSWYQQTPGQGLQFLFEYFSETQRNKGNFPGRFSGRQFSNSRSEMNVSTLELGDSALYLCASSRDRPLAKNIQYFGAGTRLSVL.

The CDR3 loop is CASSAYMGPGELFF. Written as DNA, the CDR3 is TGTGCCAGCAGCGCCTACATGGGGCCCGGGGAGCTGTTTTTT. The chain has TRBV9 and TRBJ2-2; maybe TRBD1 (5 bases). The V and J ends lost 3 bases and 6 bases respectively, with 12 bases between them. This CDR3 has 14 amino acids. Germline V gene data show CDR1 as SGDLS and CDR2 as YYNGEE.

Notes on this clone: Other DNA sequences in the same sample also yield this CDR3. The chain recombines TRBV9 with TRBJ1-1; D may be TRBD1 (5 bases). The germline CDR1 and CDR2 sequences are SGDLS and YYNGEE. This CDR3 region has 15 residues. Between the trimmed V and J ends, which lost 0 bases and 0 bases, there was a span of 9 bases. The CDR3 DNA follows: TGTGCCAGCAGCGTAGGACCGGGGGTGAACACTGAAGCTTTCTTT. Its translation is CASSVGPGVNTEAFF.

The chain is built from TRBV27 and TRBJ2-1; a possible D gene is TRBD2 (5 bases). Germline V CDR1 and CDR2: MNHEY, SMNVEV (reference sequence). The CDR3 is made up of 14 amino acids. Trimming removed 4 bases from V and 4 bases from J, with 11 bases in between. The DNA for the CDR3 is TGTGCCAGCAGTTCCCTTTCGGGGTACAATGAGCAGTTCTTC. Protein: CASSSLSGYNEQFF.

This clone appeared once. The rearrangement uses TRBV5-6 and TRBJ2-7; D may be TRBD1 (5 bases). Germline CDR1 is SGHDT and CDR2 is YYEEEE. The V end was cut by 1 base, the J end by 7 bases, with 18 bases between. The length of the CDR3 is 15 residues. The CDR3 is CASSLYRHTGVEQYF. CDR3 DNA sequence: TGTGCCAGCAGCTTGTACAGGCATACAGGAGTAGAGCAGTACTTC.

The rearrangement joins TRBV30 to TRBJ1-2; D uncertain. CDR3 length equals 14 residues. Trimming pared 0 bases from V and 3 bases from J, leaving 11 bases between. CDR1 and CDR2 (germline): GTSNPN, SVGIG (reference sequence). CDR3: CAWSVEGRYYGYTF. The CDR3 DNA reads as TGTGCCTGGAGTGTAGAGGGCAGATACTATGGCTACACCTTC.

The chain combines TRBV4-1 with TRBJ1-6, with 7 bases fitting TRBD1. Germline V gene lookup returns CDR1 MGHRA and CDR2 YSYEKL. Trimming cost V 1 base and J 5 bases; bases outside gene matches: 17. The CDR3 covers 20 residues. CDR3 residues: CASSQALRQQGTRDNSPLHF. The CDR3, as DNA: TGCGCCAGCAGCCAAGCCTTACGACAACAGGGGACGCGGGATAATTCACCCCTCCACTTT.

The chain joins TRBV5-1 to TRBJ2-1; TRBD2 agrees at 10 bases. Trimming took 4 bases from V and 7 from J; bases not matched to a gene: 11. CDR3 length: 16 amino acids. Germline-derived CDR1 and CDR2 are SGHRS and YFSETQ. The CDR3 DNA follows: TGCGCCAGCAGCCCCCAAGCGGGGGGGTCGGGAAATGAGCAGTTCTTC. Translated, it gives CASSPQAGGSGNEQFF. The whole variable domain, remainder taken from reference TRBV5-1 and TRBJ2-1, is KAGVTQTPRYLIKTRGQQVTLSCSPISGHRSVSWYQQTPGQGLQFLFEYFSETQRNKGNFPGRFSGRQFSNSRSEMNVSTLELGDSALYLCASSPQAGGSGNEQFFGPGTRLTVL.

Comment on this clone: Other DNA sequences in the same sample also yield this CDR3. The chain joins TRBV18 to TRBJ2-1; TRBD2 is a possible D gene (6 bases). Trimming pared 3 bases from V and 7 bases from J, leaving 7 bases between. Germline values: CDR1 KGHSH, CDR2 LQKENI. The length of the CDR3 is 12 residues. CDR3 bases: TGTGCCAGCTCACCTGGGGGGAATGAGCAGTTCTTC. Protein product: CASSPGGNEQFF.

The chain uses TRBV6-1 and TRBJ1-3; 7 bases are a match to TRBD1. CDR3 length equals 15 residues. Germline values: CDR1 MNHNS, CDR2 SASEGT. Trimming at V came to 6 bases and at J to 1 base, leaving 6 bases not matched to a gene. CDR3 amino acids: CASSRQTGSGNTIYF. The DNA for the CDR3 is TGTGCCAGCAGCCGACAGACAGGGTCTGGAAACACCATATATTTT.

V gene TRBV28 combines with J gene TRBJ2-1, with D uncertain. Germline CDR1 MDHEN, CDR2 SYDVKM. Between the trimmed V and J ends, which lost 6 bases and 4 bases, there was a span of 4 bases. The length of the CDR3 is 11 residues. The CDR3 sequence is CASSRYNEQFF. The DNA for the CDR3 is TGTGCCAGCAGCCGTTACAATGAGCAGTTCTTC. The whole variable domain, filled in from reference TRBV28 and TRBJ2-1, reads DVKVTQSSRYLVKRTGEKVFLECVQDMDHENMFWYRQDPGLGLRLIYFSYDVKMKEKGDIPEGYSVSREKKERFSLILESASTNQTSMYLCASSRYNEQFFGPGTRLTVL.

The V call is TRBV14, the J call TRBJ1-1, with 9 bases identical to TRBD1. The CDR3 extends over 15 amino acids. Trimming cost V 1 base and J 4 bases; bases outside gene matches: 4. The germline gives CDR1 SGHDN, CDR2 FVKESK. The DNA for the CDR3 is TGTGCCAGCAGCCAAGTACCGACAGGGGGCACTGAAGCTTTCTTT. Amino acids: CASSQVPTGGTEAFF.

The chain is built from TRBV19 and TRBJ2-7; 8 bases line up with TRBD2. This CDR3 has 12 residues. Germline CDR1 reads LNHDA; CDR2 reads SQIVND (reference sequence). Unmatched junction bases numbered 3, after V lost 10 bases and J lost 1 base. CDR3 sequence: CATSGGSYEQYF. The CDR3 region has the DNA TGTGCCACTTCGGGAGGGTCCTACGAGCAGTACTTC.